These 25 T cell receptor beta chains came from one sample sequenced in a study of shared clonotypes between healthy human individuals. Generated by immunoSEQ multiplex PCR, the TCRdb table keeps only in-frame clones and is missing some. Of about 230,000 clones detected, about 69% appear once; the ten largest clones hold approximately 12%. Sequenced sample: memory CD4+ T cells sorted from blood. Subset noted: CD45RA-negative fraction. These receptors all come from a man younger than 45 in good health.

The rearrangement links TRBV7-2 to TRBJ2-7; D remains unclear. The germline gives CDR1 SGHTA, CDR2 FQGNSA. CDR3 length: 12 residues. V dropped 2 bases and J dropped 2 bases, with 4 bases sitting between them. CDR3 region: CASSLPAYEQYF. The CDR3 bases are TGTGCCAGCAGCTTACCCGCCTACGAGCAGTACTTC.

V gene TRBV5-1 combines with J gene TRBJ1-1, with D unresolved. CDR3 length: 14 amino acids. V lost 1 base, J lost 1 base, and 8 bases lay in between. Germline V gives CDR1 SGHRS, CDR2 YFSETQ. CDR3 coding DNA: TGCGCCAGCAGCTTGCAGGCCTCGAACACTGAAGCTTTCTTT. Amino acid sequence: CASSLQASNTEAFF.

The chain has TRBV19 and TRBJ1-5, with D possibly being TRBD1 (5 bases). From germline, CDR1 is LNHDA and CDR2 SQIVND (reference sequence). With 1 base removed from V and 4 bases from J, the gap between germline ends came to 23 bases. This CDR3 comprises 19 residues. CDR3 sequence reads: CASSIAFSGYTVGNQPQHF. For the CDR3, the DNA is TGTGCCAGTAGTATAGCGTTTTCAGGGTACACGGTGGGAAATCAGCCCCAGCATTTT.

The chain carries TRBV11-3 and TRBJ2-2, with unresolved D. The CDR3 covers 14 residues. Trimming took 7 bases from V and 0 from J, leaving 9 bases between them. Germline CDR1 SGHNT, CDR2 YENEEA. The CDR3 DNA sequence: TGTGCCAGCACCCCGACTTCGAACACCGGGGAGCTGTTTTTT. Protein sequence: CASTPTSNTGELFF. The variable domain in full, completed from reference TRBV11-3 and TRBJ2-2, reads EAGVVQSPRYKIIEKKQPVAFWCNPISGHNTLYWYLQNLGQGPELLIRYENEEAVDDSQLPKDRFSAERLKGVDSTLKIQPAELGDSAVYLCASTPTSNTGELFFGEGSRLTVL.

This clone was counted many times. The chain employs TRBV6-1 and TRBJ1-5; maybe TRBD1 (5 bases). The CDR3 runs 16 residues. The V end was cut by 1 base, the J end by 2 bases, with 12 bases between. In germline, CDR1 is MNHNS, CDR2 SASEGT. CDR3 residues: CASSEEGRSGNQPQHF. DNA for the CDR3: TGTGCCAGCAGTGAAGAGGGGAGGAGTGGCAATCAGCCCCAGCATTTT.

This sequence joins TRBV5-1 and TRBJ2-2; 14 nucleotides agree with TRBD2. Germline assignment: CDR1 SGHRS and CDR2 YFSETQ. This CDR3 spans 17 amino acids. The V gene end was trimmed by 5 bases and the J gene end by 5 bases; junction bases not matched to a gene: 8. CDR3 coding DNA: TGCGCCAGCAGTTACCAGGGGACTAGCGGGGGTACCGGGGAGCTGTTTTTT. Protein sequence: CASSYQGTSGGTGELFF.

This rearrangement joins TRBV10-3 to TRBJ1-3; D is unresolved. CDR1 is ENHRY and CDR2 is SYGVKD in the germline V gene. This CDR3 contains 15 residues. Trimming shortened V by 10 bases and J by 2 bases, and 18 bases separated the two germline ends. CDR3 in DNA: TGTGCCACCCGAGGGAAGGAAGAGGCTGGAAACACCATATATTTT. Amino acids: CATRGKEEAGNTIYF.

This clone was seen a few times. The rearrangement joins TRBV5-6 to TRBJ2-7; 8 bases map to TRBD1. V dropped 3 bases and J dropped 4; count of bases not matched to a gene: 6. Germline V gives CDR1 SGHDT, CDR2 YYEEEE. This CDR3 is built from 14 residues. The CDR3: CASSSPGQEYEQYF. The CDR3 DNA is TGTGCCAGCAGCTCTCCGGGACAGGAGTACGAGCAGTACTTC.

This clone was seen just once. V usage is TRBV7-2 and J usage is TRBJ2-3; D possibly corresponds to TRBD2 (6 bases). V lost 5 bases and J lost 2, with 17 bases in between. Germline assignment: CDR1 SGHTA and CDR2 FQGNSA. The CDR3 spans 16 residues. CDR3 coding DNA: TGTGCCAGCAGCAACCATCGTGGCGGGGTCACAGATACGCAGTATTTT. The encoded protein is CASSNHRGGVTDTQYF. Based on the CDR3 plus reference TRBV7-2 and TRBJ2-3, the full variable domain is GAGVSQSPSNKVTEKGKDVELRCDPISGHTALYWYRQSLGQGLEFLIYFQGNSAPDKSGLPSDRFSAERTGGSVSTLTIQRTQQEDSAVYLCASSNHRGGVTDTQYFGPGTRLTVL.

The CDR3 sequence: CASSFLAGGLNTGELFF. CDR3 coding DNA: TGCGCCAGCAGCTTTCTAGCGGGAGGCCTAAACACCGGGGAGCTGTTTTTT. The gene calls are TRBV5-1 and TRBJ2-2, with TRBD2 matching over 11 bases. This CDR3 region has 17 residues. Germline V CDR1 and CDR2: SGHRS, YFSETQ. V lost 2 bases, J lost 2 bases, and 5 bases stayed unmatched.

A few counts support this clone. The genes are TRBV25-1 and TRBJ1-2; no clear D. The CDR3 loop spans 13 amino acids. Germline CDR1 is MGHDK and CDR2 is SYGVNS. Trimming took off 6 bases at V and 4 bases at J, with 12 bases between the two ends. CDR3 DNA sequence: TGTGCCAGCAGCCCTTGGGGTGTCTATGGCTACACCTTC. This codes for CASSPWGVYGYTF.

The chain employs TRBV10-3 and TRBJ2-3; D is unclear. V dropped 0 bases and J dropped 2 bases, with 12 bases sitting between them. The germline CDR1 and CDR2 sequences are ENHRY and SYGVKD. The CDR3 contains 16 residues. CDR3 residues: CAISESMNPPTDTQYF. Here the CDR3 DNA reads TGTGCCATCAGTGAGTCGATGAATCCCCCCACAGATACGCAGTATTTT.

CDR3 protein: CARGVGLQTEQFF. The CDR3 nucleotides are TGTGCCAGGGGGGTGGGGTTGCAGACTGAGCAGTTCTTC. The V and J genes are TRBV2 and TRBJ2-1, with D possibly called TRBD1 or TRBD2 (5 bases each). The CDR3 is 13 residues long. Germline V lookup: CDR1 SNHLY, CDR2 FYNNEI. Trimming left V 9 bases short and J 9 bases short, with 18 bases between.

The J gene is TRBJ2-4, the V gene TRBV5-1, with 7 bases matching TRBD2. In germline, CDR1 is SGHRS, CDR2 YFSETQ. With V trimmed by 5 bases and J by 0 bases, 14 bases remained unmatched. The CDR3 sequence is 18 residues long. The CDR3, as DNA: TGCGCCAGCAGAAATCTAGCGGATGGAGGCGTAGCCAAAAACATTCAGTACTTC. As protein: CASRNLADGGVAKNIQYF.

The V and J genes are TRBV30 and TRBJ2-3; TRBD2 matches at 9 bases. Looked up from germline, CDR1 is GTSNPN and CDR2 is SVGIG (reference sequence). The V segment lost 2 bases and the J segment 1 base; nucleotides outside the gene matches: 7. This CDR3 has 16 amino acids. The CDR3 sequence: CAWSLGRTSGTDTQYF. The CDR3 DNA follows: TGTGCCTGGAGTCTAGGGCGGACTAGCGGCACAGATACGCAGTATTTT.

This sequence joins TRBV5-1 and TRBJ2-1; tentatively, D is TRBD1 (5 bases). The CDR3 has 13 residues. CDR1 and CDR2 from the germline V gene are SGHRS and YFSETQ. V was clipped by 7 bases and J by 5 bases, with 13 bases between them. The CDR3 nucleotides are TGCGCCAGCCAGCAGGGCACAAACAATGAGCAGTTCTTC. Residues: CASQQGTNNEQFF. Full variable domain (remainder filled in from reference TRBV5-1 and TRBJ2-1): KAGVTQTPRYLIKTRGQQVTLSCSPISGHRSVSWYQQTPGQGLQFLFEYFSETQRNKGNFPGRFSGRQFSNSRSEMNVSTLELGDSALYLCASQQGTNNEQFFGPGTRLTVL.

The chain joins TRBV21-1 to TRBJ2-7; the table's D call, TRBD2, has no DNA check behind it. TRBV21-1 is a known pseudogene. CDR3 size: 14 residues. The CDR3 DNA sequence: TGTGCCAGCAGCGAACGGGAGGTGCACTACGAGCAGTACTTC. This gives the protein CASSEREVHYEQYF.

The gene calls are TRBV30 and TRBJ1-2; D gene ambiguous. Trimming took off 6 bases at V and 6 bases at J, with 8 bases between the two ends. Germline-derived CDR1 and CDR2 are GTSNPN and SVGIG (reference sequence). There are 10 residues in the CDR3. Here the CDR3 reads CACGPNGYTF. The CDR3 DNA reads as TGTGCCTGCGGGCCTAATGGCTACACCTTC.

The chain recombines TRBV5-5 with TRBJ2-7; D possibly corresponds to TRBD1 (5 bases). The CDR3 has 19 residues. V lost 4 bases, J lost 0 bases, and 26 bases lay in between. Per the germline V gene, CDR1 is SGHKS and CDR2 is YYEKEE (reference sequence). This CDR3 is CASSLQSPFGQHISYEQYF. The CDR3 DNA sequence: TGTGCCAGCAGCCTACAGAGCCCGTTTGGACAACACATCTCCTACGAGCAGTACTTC.

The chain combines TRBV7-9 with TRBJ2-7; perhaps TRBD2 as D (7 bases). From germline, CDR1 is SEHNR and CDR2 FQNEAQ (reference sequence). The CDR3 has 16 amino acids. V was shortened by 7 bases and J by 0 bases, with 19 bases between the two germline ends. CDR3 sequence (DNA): TGTGCCAGCAAAGGGGGAGGGAGGGACAACTCCTACGAGCAGTACTTC. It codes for CASKGGGRDNSYEQYF.

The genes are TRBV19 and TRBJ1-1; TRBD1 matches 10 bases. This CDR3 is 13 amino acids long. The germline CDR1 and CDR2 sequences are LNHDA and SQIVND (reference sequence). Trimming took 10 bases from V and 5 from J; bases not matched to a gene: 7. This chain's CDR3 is CATRDRGGTEAFF. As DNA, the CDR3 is TGTGCCACCAGGGACAGGGGAGGGACTGAAGCTTTCTTT.

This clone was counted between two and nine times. CDR3 region: CASSSYDGTPVGYTF. The CDR3 DNA sequence: TGTGCCAGCAGTTCTTACGACGGGACCCCAGTTGGCTACACCTTC. The rearrangement joins TRBV27 to TRBJ1-2; possible D gene TRBD1, 5 bases. This CDR3 contains 15 residues. With 4 bases removed from V and 7 bases from J, the gap between germline ends came to 19 bases. In germline, CDR1 is MNHEY, CDR2 SMNVEV (reference sequence).

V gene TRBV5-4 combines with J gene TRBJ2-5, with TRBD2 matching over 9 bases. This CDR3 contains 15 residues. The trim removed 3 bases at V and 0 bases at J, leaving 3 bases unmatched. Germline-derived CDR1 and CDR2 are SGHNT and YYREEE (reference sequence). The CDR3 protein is CASSSTSGNQETQYF. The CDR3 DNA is TGTGCCAGCAGCTCGACTAGCGGAAACCAAGAGACCCAGTACTTC.

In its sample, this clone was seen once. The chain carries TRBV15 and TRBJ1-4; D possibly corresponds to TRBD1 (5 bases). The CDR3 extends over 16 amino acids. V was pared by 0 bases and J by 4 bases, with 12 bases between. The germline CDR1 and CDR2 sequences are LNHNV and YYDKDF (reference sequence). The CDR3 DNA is TGTGCCACCAGCAGAGACAGCCTGAGGGGTAATGAAAAACTGTTTTTT. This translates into CATSRDSLRGNEKLFF.

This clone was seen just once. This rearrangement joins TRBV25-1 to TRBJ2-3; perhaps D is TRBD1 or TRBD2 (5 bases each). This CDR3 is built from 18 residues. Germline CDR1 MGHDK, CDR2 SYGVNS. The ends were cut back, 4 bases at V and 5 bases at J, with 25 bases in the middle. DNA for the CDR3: TGTGCCAGCAGTGGATCGCCGCCACGGGACCAAAGAGGAGATACGCAGTATTTT. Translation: CASSGSPPRDQRGDTQYF.